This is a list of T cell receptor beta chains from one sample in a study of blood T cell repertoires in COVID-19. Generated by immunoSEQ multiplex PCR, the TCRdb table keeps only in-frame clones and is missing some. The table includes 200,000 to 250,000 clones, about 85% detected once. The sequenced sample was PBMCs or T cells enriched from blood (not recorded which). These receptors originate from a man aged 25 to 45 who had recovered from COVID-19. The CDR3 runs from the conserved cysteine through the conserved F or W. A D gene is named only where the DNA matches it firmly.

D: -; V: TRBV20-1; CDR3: CSANWNEQFF
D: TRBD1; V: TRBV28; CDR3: CASSPQGASNQPQHF
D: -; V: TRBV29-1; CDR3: CSVEADTDSGNTIYF
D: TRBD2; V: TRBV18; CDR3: CASSPTIASGSTHNEQFF
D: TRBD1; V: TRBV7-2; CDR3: CASSSAGTGNEQYF
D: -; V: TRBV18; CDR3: CASSLKQANTEAFF
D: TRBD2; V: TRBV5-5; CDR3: CASSLPGLAGRADTQYF
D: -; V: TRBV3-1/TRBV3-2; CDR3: CASSLQQTTQPQHF
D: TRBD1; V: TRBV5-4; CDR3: CASSYDRGGTEAFF
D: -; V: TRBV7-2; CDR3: CASSSGDLNSPLHF
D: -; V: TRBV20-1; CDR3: CSASDRGGYTF
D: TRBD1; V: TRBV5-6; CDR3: CASSYGTGTSGNTIYF
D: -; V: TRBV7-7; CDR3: CASSLTFYSRATGELFF
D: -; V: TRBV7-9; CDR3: CASSLVGAGILYYEQYF
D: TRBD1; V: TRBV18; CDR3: CASSPDRDHGYTF
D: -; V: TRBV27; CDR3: CASTKGWANLNTDTQYF
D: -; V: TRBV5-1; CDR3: CASSPADGGTEAFF
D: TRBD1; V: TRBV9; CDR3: CASSPTGGPLLEQYF
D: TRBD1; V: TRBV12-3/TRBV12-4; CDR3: CASSLQGARPQHF
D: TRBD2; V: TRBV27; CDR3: CASRPAGLAGRYEQFF
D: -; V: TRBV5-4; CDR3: CASSLESQGSNSPLHF
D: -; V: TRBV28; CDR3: CASSSPFILRFTDTQYF
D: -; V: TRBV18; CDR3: CASSPQGEVNTEAFF
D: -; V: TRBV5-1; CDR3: CASSLAGFERSPLHF
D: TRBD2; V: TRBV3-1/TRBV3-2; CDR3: CASSQVLAGGTDTQYF
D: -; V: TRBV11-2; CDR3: CASSLDPRQGNTEAFF
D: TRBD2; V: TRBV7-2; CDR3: CASSLGSGGSYEQYF
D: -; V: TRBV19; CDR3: CASSYGLLNSYEQYF
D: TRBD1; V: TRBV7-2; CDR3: CASSRTGLIDGYTF
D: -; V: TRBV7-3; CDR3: CASSLSGGPLFNSPLHF
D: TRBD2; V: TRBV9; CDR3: CASSATSGRFNEQFF
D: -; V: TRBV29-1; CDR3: CSVGDNEQFF
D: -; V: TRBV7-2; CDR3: CASSPQGTMDNQPQHF
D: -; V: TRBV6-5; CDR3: CASSYSGTANTGELFF
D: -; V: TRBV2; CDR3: CASSEQWQSQPQHF
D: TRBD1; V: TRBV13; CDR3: CASSLGQNSSPLHF
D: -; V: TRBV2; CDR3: CASSSGVYQPQHF
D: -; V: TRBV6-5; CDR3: CASSYSGRDNIQYF
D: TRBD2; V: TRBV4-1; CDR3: CASSQDPRGTSGGYEQFF
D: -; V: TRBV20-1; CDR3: CSAEGAGTQYF
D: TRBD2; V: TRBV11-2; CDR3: CASVRDYIYNEQFF
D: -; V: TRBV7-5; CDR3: CVRSPLLDRELLAEQYF
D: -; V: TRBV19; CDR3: CASSIEADTGELFF
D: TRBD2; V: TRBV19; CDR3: CASSIASGGFNEQFF
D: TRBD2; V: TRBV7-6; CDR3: CASSLDRGSGRGTDTQYF
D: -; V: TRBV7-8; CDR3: CASSLAPRTLYNEQFF
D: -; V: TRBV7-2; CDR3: CASSLAGRGTGNEQFF
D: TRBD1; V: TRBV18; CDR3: CASSPTRTGSGTGELFF